Listed below are T cell receptor beta chains from one sample, sequenced in a study of blood T cell repertoires in COVID-19. Generated by immunoSEQ multiplex PCR, the TCRdb table keeps only in-frame clones and is missing some. The data hold more than 300,000 clones, with 87% observed a single time. Sequences were obtained from peripheral blood. The receptors come from a woman in her forties or fifties with COVID-19, enrolled during active disease. Both conserved end residues are part of each CDR3. Fields, in order: J gene, clone size, D gene, V gene, CDR3 protein, CDR3 DNA. A D gene is named only where the DNA matches it firmly. The size field is filled for only some rows; it gives once, few, many or a size class.

TRBJ2-2 once - TRBV3-1/TRBV3-2 CASSQAYTGELFF TGTGCCAGCAGCCAAGCTTACACCGGGGAGCTGTTTTTT
TRBJ2-7 few TRBD1 TRBV7-9 CASSTRAGTGDLFEQYF TGTGCCAGCAGCACAAGGGCCGGGACAGGGGATTTATTTGAGCAGTACTTC
TRBJ2-3 - - TRBV11-1 CASRRNRELGPDTQYF TGTGCCAGCAGACGAAACAGGGAATTGGGGCCAGATACGCAGTATTTT
TRBJ2-7 - TRBD2 TRBV4-3 CASSQAAREGVGEQYF TGCGCCAGCAGCCAAGCGGCCCGGGAGGGGGTAGGCGAGCAGTACTTC
TRBJ1-1 - TRBD1 TRBV6-5 CASSYGQGGAEAFF TGTGCCAGCAGTTACGGACAGGGGGGGGCTGAAGCTTTCTTT
TRBJ2-7 - TRBD1 TRBV11-2 CASRGPGQESYEQYF TGTGCCAGCAGAGGACCGGGACAGGAATCCTACGAGCAGTACTTC
TRBJ1-3 - TRBD1 TRBV5-1 CASSLGTGSRSGNTIYF TGCGCCAGCAGCTTGGGGACAGGGAGTAGGTCTGGAAACACCATATATTTT
TRBJ2-7 - TRBD2 TRBV7-2 CASSAGAGGLLEQYF TGTGCCAGCAGCGCCGGGGCGGGAGGGCTCCTCGAGCAGTACTTC
TRBJ2-7 - TRBD2 TRBV7-9 CASSSPLAGDYEQYF TGTGCCAGCAGCTCTCCCCTAGCGGGAGACTACGAGCAGTACTTC
TRBJ2-3 - - TRBV6-5 CASKRGNRDTQYF TGTGCCAGCAAGAGAGGGAACAGAGATACGCAGTATTTT
TRBJ2-7 - TRBD1 TRBV6-6 CASCDGQGNYEQYF TGTGCCAGCTGCGACGGACAGGGGAACTACGAGCAGTACTTC
TRBJ2-3 - - TRBV3-1/TRBV3-2 CASSPLPLPDTQYF TGTGCCAGCAGCCCGCTACCGTTACCTGATACGCAGTATTTT
TRBJ2-3 - - TRBV19 CASTSGRDNTDTQYF TGTGCCAGTACCTCAGGCCGGGACAACACAGATACGCAGTATTTT
TRBJ1-1 - - TRBV20-1 CSALNTEAFF TGCAGTGCCCTCAACACTGAAGCTTTCTTT
TRBJ2-3 - TRBD2 TRBV30 CALRLAGVTDTQYF TGTGCCTTGAGACTAGCGGGAGTAACAGATACGCAGTATTTT
TRBJ2-5 - TRBD1 TRBV5-4 CASSFRTGVLETQYF TGTGCCAGCAGCTTCCGGACAGGGGTACTTGAGACCCAGTACTTC